These 10 T cell receptor beta chains were sequenced from one sample in a study of identical twins. In TCRdb, the 5' RACE reads were re-called with MiXCR into one record per CDR3 protein. Of 1.5 million to 2 million distinct CDR3 sequences in the sample, roughly a third are singletons; the top ten hold more than 0.25%. The sample consisted of cord blood. The receptors derive from a newborn girl in good health.

As to this clonotype: A junction end diverges from the germline sequence, so it may reflect a read error. J is TRBJ2-1 and V is TRBV20-1; D is unclear. Germline assignment: CDR1 DFQATT and CDR2 SNEGSKA (reference sequence). The CDR3 spans 14 residues. In nucleotides, the CDR3 is TGCAGTGTTAGAGATCGAGTGGGCACAGTGGAGCAGTTCTTC. Its translation: CSVRDRVGTVEQFF.

CDR3 coding DNA: TGTGCCAGCAGCCCACAGGGAGGGGTTACTAGCACAGATACGCAGTATTTT. Its translation is CASSPQGGVTSTDTQYF. This chain connects TRBV21-1 to TRBJ2-3; the D call of TRBD2 is as the table states it, not checked on the DNA. TRBV21-1 is shown as a pseudogene. The CDR3 has 17 amino acids.

The genes are TRBV2 and TRBJ2-6; no clear D. The CDR3 loop spans 14 amino acids. Germline lookup yields CDR1 SNHLY and CDR2 FYNNEI. V shed 6 bases and J shed 0 bases, with 6 bases lying between them. The CDR3 sequence is CASRDGSGANVLTF. Here the CDR3 DNA reads TGTGCCAGCAGGGACGGCTCTGGGGCCAACGTCCTGACTTTC.

The chain is built from TRBV11-2 and TRBJ1-2; 7 bases agree with TRBD1. The germline V gene encodes CDR1 SGHAT and CDR2 FQNNGV. The CDR3 covers 15 residues. The junction had 7 bases not matched to a gene; V was cut back by 6 bases and J by 0 bases. This CDR3 reads CASSQYRGTNYGYTF. CDR3 nucleotides: TGTGCCAGCAGTCAATACAGGGGAACTAACTATGGCTACACCTTC.

This clonotype was counted many times. Germline and junction disagree at one end, which may indicate a read error. V and J are TRBV5-1 and TRBJ1-1; tentative D call: TRBD1 (5 bases). The CDR3 covers 14 residues. The germline V gene has CDR1 SGHRS and CDR2 YFSETQ. The CDR3 reads CASSRDGLNTEAFF. CDR3 bases: TGTGCCAGCAGTAGGGACGGACTGAACACTGAAGCTTTCTTT.

This clonotype was counted once. The chain carries TRBV28 and TRBJ2-2; the match to TRBD2 covers 10 bases. V gave up 3 bases and J gave up 0 bases; unmatched junction bases: 7. Germline V gives CDR1 MDHEN, CDR2 SYDVKM. The CDR3 extends over 18 amino acids. CDR3 sequence (DNA): TGTGCCAGCAGTTTGAGCCTAGCGGGAGCCACGAACACCGGGGAGCTGTTTTTT. Its protein is CASSLSLAGATNTGELFF.

The V call is TRBV20-1, the J call TRBJ2-3, with 8 bases fitting TRBD1. There are 13 residues in the CDR3. After removal of 4 bases from V and 6 bases from J, the junction contained 6 bases not matched to a gene. In germline, CDR1 is DFQATT, CDR2 SNEGSKA (reference sequence). The CDR3 nucleotides read TGCAGTGCTACCAGGGGGCGCAGGGATACGCAGTATTTT. Its translation is CSATRGRRDTQYF.

The V gene is TRBV29-1, the J gene TRBJ1-2, with 7 bases aligning to TRBD1. The CDR3 totals 12 residues. Germline CDR1 reads SQVTM; CDR2 reads ANQGSEA. The CDR3 spells CGAGDSRYGYTF. In DNA, the CDR3 is TGCGGCGCAGGGGACAGTCGCTATGGCTACACCTTC. The full variable domain, rest sourced from reference TRBV29-1 and TRBJ1-2, is SAVISQKPSRDICQRGTSLTIQCQVDSQVTMMFWYRQQPGQSLTLIATANQGSEATYESGFVIDKFPISRPNLTFSTLTVSNMSPEDSSIYLCGAGDSRYGYTFGSGTRLTVV.

The gene calls are TRBV10-3 and TRBJ1-5; 12 nucleotides align to TRBD1. Trimming cost V 6 bases and J 1 base; bases outside gene matches: 4. The CDR3 has 16 residues. The germline V gene has CDR1 ENHRY and CDR2 SYGVKD. In DNA form, the CDR3 reads TGTGCCATCAGCCCGGGACAGGGGGCCAGCAATCAGCCCCAGCATTTT. Encoded protein: CAISPGQGASNQPQHF.

The chain carries TRBV7-9 and TRBJ1-4, with D hard to call. Trimming removed 6 bases from V and 7 bases from J, with 12 bases in between. Germline CDR1 and CDR2: SEHNR and FQNEAQ (reference sequence). The CDR3 runs to 13 residues. The CDR3, as DNA: TGTGCCAGCAGAAATGACGGCCCTGAAAAACTGTTTTTT. Translation gives CASRNDGPEKLFF.